These 20 T cell receptor beta chains came from one sample sequenced in a study of shared clonotypes between healthy human individuals. The table came from immunoSEQ multiplex PCR; TCRdb's copy has only in-frame clones and leaves some out. The sample gives approximately 2,300,000 clones, about 90% of which show up once; 0.3% to 0.45% is in the top ten. Input material: naive CD4+ T cells from PBMCs. Subset described: CD45RA+ positively selected. Every receptor here comes from a man between 18 and 35 years old in good health. Some clones in this sample may be carry-over from other donors' samples.

A word on this clone: Different DNA sequences within this sample yield the same CDR3. V and J are TRBV5-1 and TRBJ2-1; TRBD2 matches at 14 bases. With 4 bases clipped from V and 6 bases from J, the junction kept 3 bases outside the gene matches. This CDR3 contains 15 residues. Germline CDR1 reads SGHRS; CDR2 reads YFSETQ. Here the CDR3 reads CASSAGTSGSNEQFF. CDR3 DNA sequence: TGCGCCAGCAGCGCCGGGACTAGCGGGAGCAATGAGCAGTTCTTC. The full variable domain, its missing parts supplied by reference TRBV5-1 and TRBJ2-1, is KAGVTQTPRYLIKTRGQQVTLSCSPISGHRSVSWYQQTPGQGLQFLFEYFSETQRNKGNFPGRFSGRQFSNSRSEMNVSTLELGDSALYLCASSAGTSGSNEQFFGPGTRLTVL.

The chain carries TRBV28 and TRBJ1-4; D remains ambiguous. The V end was cut by 1 base, the J end by 10 bases, with 7 bases between. Germline CDR1 is MDHEN and CDR2 is SYDVKM. The CDR3 is 12 residues long. The CDR3 reads CASSLYLGKLFF. In DNA form, the CDR3 reads TGTGCCAGCAGTTTATATCTCGGAAAACTGTTTTTT. Combining the CDR3 with reference TRBV28 and TRBJ1-4 gives the whole variable domain DVKVTQSSRYLVKRTGEKVFLECVQDMDHENMFWYRQDPGLGLRLIYFSYDVKMKEKGDIPEGYSVSREKKERFSLILESASTNQTSMYLCASSLYLGKLFFGSGTQLSVL.

V usage is TRBV7-2 and J usage is TRBJ1-1; D is ambiguous. The CDR3 is made up of 14 amino acids. CDR1 is SGHTA and CDR2 is FQGNSA in the germline V gene. Trimming took off 1 base at V and 0 bases at J, with 6 bases between the two ends. CDR3 amino acids: CASSLGSLNTEAFF. The CDR3 bases are TGTGCCAGCAGCTTAGGTAGTCTGAACACTGAAGCTTTCTTT.

This chain links TRBV27 with TRBJ1-5; TRBD1 is a possible D gene (6 bases). V gave up 6 bases and J gave up 0 bases, with 15 bases separating them. Germline CDR1 reads MNHEY; CDR2 reads SMNVEV (reference sequence). The CDR3 is made up of 16 amino acids. CDR3 residues: CASRSSGTFSNQPQHF. As DNA, the CDR3 is TGTGCCAGCAGGTCATCCGGGACATTTAGCAATCAGCCCCAGCATTTT.

This sequence joins TRBV10-3 and TRBJ2-3, with 14 positions matching TRBD2. In germline, CDR1 is ENHRY, CDR2 SYGVKD. V lost 2 bases and J lost 4; bases outside the gene matches: 2. The CDR3 covers 16 residues. CDR3 sequence: CAISERLAGGSDTQYF. In nucleotides, the CDR3 is TGTGCCATCAGTGAGAGACTAGCGGGAGGGTCAGATACGCAGTATTTT.

On this clone: Other DNA sequences from this sample encode an identical CDR3 as well. V is TRBV5-1 and J is TRBJ2-2; D is undetermined. Germline CDR1 reads SGHRS; CDR2 reads YFSETQ. The CDR3 extends over 14 amino acids. The germline V and J ends were trimmed by 0 bases and 1 base, with 4 bases remaining between them. The CDR3 protein is CASSLGGNTGELFF. The CDR3 nucleotides are TGCGCCAGCAGCTTGGGCGGGAACACCGGGGAGCTGTTTTTT.

V usage is TRBV2 and J usage is TRBJ1-1; 9 bases are shared with TRBD1. Trimming at V came to 5 bases and at J to 6 bases, leaving 7 bases not matched to a gene. Per the germline V gene, CDR1 is SNHLY and CDR2 is FYNNEI. The CDR3 contains 14 residues. The CDR3 coding sequence is TGTGCCAGCAGTCCAAGACAGGGGGTAGCTGAAGCTTTCTTT. Translated: CASSPRQGVAEAFF.

The rearrangement uses TRBV6-1 and TRBJ2-1, with 12 bases lining up with TRBD2. The germline CDR1 and CDR2 sequences are MNHNS and SASEGT. Trimming at V came to 2 bases and at J to 0 bases, leaving 8 bases not matched to a gene. The CDR3 length is 19 residues. CDR3: CASSEFRGLAGSSYNEQFF. Written as DNA, the CDR3 is TGTGCCAGCAGTGAATTCCGCGGACTAGCGGGGAGCTCCTACAATGAGCAGTTCTTC.

V is TRBV19 and J is TRBJ2-5; D remains ambiguous. Trimming took 1 base from V and 6 from J, leaving 6 bases between them. Germline CDR1 reads LNHDA; CDR2 reads SQIVND (reference sequence). This CDR3 has 12 residues. Here the CDR3 DNA reads TGTGCCAGTAGTATAGGGGAAAAGACCCAGTACTTC. It codes for CASSIGEKTQYF.

Comments on this clone: Other DNA sequences of this sample code for an identical CDR3. The gene calls are TRBV6-5 and TRBJ2-7; 13 positions agree with TRBD2. The CDR3 is 15 amino acids. Germline trimming cut 5 bases from V and 3 bases from J; bases unmatched to any gene: 4. Germline CDR1 reads MNHEY; CDR2 reads SVGAGI. CDR3: CASSRTSGSGYEQYF. In DNA, the CDR3 is TGTGCCAGCAGTAGGACTAGCGGGAGTGGCTACGAGCAGTACTTC.

J is TRBJ2-2 and V is TRBV28; D might be TRBD1 (6 bases). From germline, CDR1 is MDHEN and CDR2 SYDVKM. The V and J ends lost 2 bases and 5 bases respectively, with 12 bases between them. The CDR3 is made up of 15 amino acids. The CDR3 loop reads CASSLQGSGTGELFF. In DNA, the CDR3 is TGTGCCAGCAGTTTACAGGGGTCGGGTACCGGGGAGCTGTTTTTT.

The J gene is TRBJ1-1, the V gene TRBV4-3, with TRBD1 as a possible D gene (5 bases). V lost 0 bases and J lost 8, with 10 bases in between. This CDR3 contains 13 residues. Per germline, CDR1 LGHNA and CDR2 YSLEER. This chain's CDR3 is CASSQEWQGEAFF. The CDR3 DNA is TGCGCCAGCAGCCAAGAGTGGCAGGGCGAAGCTTTCTTT.

This chain uses TRBV2 with TRBJ2-5; D not certain. Germline CDR1 SNHLY, CDR2 FYNNEI. This CDR3 spans 11 amino acids. The V end was cut by 6 bases, the J end by 2 bases, with 4 bases between. This chain's CDR3 is CASRQQETQYF. The DNA of the CDR3 is TGTGCCAGCAGACAACAAGAGACCCAGTACTTC.

The rearrangement joins TRBV7-2 to TRBJ1-2; D is perhaps TRBD1 (6 bases). V was cut by 4 bases and J by 8 bases, with 17 bases left in between. From germline, CDR1 is SGHTA and CDR2 FQGNSA. This CDR3 is built from 14 residues. CDR3 DNA: TGTGCCAGCAGCTCGTTACAGGGAAGGGCGGGCTACACCTTC. Its translation is CASSSLQGRAGYTF.

V gene TRBV7-8 combines with J gene TRBJ2-3; no clear D. The CDR3 contains 12 residues. Trimming stripped 8 bases from V and 2 bases from J, with 8 bases between. Germline-derived CDR1 and CDR2 are SGHVS and FQNEAQ. CDR3 nucleotide sequence: TGTGCCAGCGGAGATCTCACAGATACGCAGTATTTT. Its translation: CASGDLTDTQYF.

This clone has only one observation. The chain has TRBV28 and TRBJ2-2, with 7 bases identical to TRBD1. The V segment lost 5 bases and the J segment 2 bases; nucleotides outside the gene matches: 8. Germline CDR1 reads MDHEN; CDR2 reads SYDVKM. CDR3 length: 16 residues. CDR3 coding DNA: TGTGCCAGCAGTCCCTCCGGGACAGTCAACACCGGGGAGCTGTTTTTT. Protein product: CASSPSGTVNTGELFF.

CDR3 nucleotides: TGTGCCAGCTCACCGCAGCCCTACAGGTACCAAGAGACCCAGTACTTC. Amino acid sequence: CASSPQPYRYQETQYF. The chain joins TRBV18 to TRBJ2-5, with D possibly being TRBD1 (5 bases). The CDR3 covers 16 residues. V was cut by 3 bases and J by 0 bases, with 14 bases left in between. Germline CDR1 and CDR2: KGHSH and LQKENI.

This clone was recorded only once. The chain links TRBV6-1 to TRBJ2-7; perhaps TRBD2 as D (5 bases). With 4 bases removed from V and 3 bases from J, the gap between germline ends came to 16 bases. Germline assignment: CDR1 MNHNS and CDR2 SASEGT. The CDR3 totals 15 residues. This CDR3 is CASSGEPGFLYEQYF. CDR3 nucleotides: TGTGCCAGCAGTGGGGAGCCCGGATTCCTCTACGAGCAGTACTTC.

J is TRBJ1-5 and V is TRBV6-6, with D tentatively TRBD1 (5 bases). CDR3 length equals 12 residues. CDR1 is MNHNY, CDR2 SVGAGI, per germline (reference sequence). V was pared by 9 bases and J by 7 bases, with 13 bases between. The CDR3 DNA sequence: TGTGCCAGTACAGGCTCAGGACAGCCCCAGCATTTT. Translation: CASTGSGQPQHF.

The chain recombines TRBV7-9 with TRBJ2-1; D unresolved. With 2 bases removed from V and 10 bases from J, the gap between germline ends came to 12 bases. The CDR3 is 13 residues long. Germline V gene sequence: CDR1 SEHNR, CDR2 FQNEAQ (reference sequence). CDR3 protein: CASSLRPLEEQFF. Here the CDR3 DNA reads TGTGCCAGCAGCTTAAGACCCCTGGAGGAGCAGTTCTTC.